This T cell receptor (beta chain) was identified during a study of tumor-infiltrating lymphocytes in primary liver carcinoma. Germline V lookup: CDR1 SGHAT, CDR2 FQNNGV. The CDR3 covers 15 residues. A constant-region primer served to make TCR beta cDNA from around 540 ng total RNA. It was through three nested multiplex PCR rounds of slightly modified ARM-PCR that TCR beta libraries arose. The study ran its first two PCR rounds for about 11 cycles each, using TRBV1-TRBV30 forward primers and a C-beta reverse primer. One entry per CDR3 protein, called by TCRdb with MiXCR from the multiplex PCR reads. The sample has some 120,000 distinct CDR3 sequences, around two thirds seen once. Concerning this clonotype: Its cognate antigen is unknown. Mismatch with germline at one junction end may stem from a read error.

Study-wide results and limits: Lower overlap was observed for tumor-adjacent and tumor-blood pairs relative to tumor region pairs.

Extraction of RNA together with DNA used about 17-31 mg of unsorted bulk tissue. Surgery removed the patients' primary liver carcinoma. Sampling of every tumor involved five separate regions. These included the tumor centre. The chain has TRBV11-2 and TRBJ2-1; weak D call: TRBD2 (6 bases). The sequence derives from a woman aged 55-69 years with primary liver carcinoma and hepatitis B virus infection. The sample comprised liver tumor tissue from sampling region 1. Indicated subset: tumor region T1, superior pole. This chain's CDR3 is CVSSLDPTGVDGQFF. Here the CDR3 DNA reads TGTGTCAGCAGCTTAGATCCAACGGGGGTCGATGGGCAGTTCTTC.